These T cell receptor beta chains were read from a single sample in a study of blood T cell repertoires in COVID-19. TCRdb keeps only in-frame clones here, not all; method: immunoSEQ multiplex PCR. The table lists more than 150,000 clones, nearly 80% of them singletons. The sample comprised PBMCs or T cells enriched from blood (not recorded which). These receptors were collected from a man aged 55 to 70 who had been exposed to COVID-19. Each CDR3 is given with its conserved first and last residue. The order of the fields is CDR3 protein, CDR3 DNA, CDR3 length, clone size, D gene, V gene, J gene. D genes are given only for firm matches. Where a row states a size, it is once, few, many or the class of an expanded clone; other rows omit it.

CDR3aa: CASSQPRVSSPLHF; CDR3nt: TGCGCCAGCAGTCAACCCAGGGTGAGTTCACCCCTCCACTTT; len: 14; abundance: .; d_gene: .; v_gene: TRBV23-1; j_gene: TRBJ1-6
CDR3aa: CASSGRASYEQYF; CDR3nt: TGTGCCAGTAGCGGGAGGGCCTCCTACGAGCAGTACTTC; len: 13; abundance: .; d_gene: TRBD2; v_gene: TRBV27; j_gene: TRBJ2-7
CDR3aa: CASSQETGVGYEKLFF; CDR3nt: TGTGCCAGCAGCCAAGAGACAGGGGTGGGTTATGAAAAACTGTTTTTT; len: 16; abundance: .; d_gene: TRBD1; v_gene: TRBV3-1/TRBV3-2; j_gene: TRBJ1-4
CDR3aa: CASGPGLAGVGNTGELFF; CDR3nt: TGTGCCAGCGGCCCGGGACTAGCGGGAGTGGGGAACACCGGGGAGCTGTTTTTT; len: 18; abundance: .; d_gene: TRBD2; v_gene: TRBV7-9; j_gene: TRBJ2-2
CDR3aa: CASSSSTQPQHF; CDR3nt: TGTGCCAGCAGCAGTAGTACTCAGCCCCAGCATTTT; len: 12; abundance: .; d_gene: .; v_gene: TRBV5-6; j_gene: TRBJ1-5
CDR3aa: CAQNDPGVGPQHF; CDR3nt: TGCGCCCAGAATGACCCGGGAGTTGGCCCCCAGCATTTT; len: 13; abundance: .; d_gene: .; v_gene: TRBV23-1; j_gene: TRBJ1-5
CDR3aa: CATSRDLGQHEQYF; CDR3nt: TGTGCCACCAGCAGAGATCTTGGGCAACACGAGCAGTACTTC; len: 14; abundance: .; d_gene: .; v_gene: TRBV15; j_gene: TRBJ2-7
CDR3aa: CASSLAGTANYEQYF; CDR3nt: TGTGCCAGCAGCTTAGCGGGTACAGCCAACTACGAGCAGTACTTC; len: 15; abundance: .; d_gene: .; v_gene: TRBV7-9; j_gene: TRBJ2-7
CDR3aa: CATSDLGQGAYNEQFF; CDR3nt: TGTGCCACCAGTGATTTGGGGCAGGGGGCGTACAATGAGCAGTTCTTC; len: 16; abundance: .; d_gene: TRBD1; v_gene: TRBV24-1; j_gene: TRBJ2-1
CDR3aa: CASSLGQGAIYGYTF; CDR3nt: TGCGCCAGCAGCTTGGGACAGGGGGCGATCTATGGCTACACCTTC; len: 15; abundance: few; d_gene: TRBD1; v_gene: TRBV5-1; j_gene: TRBJ1-2
CDR3aa: CASSLGTALNQPQHF; CDR3nt: TGCGCCAGCAGCTTGGGGACAGCCCTTAATCAGCCCCAGCATTTT; len: 15; abundance: .; d_gene: .; v_gene: TRBV5-1; j_gene: TRBJ1-5
CDR3aa: CSTLNNEQFF; CDR3nt: TGCAGCACCTTAAACAACGAGCAGTTCTTC; len: 10; abundance: .; d_gene: .; v_gene: TRBV29-1; j_gene: TRBJ2-1
CDR3aa: CASGVSGSTDTQYF; CDR3nt: TGCGCCAGCGGGGTTAGCGGGAGCACAGATACGCAGTATTTT; len: 14; abundance: few; d_gene: TRBD2; v_gene: TRBV5-1; j_gene: TRBJ2-3
CDR3aa: CASSFIRDSLYEQYF; CDR3nt: TGTGCCAGCAGTTTTATTCGGGACTCTCTATACGAGCAGTACTTC; len: 15; abundance: few; d_gene: .; v_gene: TRBV27; j_gene: TRBJ2-7
CDR3aa: CASRGLDETDTQYF; CDR3nt: TGTGCCAGCAGGGGCTTAGACGAAACAGATACGCAGTATTTT; len: 14; abundance: .; d_gene: .; v_gene: TRBV6-5; j_gene: TRBJ2-3
CDR3aa: CASSSVILLEQYF; CDR3nt: TGTGCCAGCAGCTCTGTGATACTCCTCGAGCAGTACTTC; len: 13; abundance: .; d_gene: .; v_gene: TRBV7-2; j_gene: TRBJ2-7